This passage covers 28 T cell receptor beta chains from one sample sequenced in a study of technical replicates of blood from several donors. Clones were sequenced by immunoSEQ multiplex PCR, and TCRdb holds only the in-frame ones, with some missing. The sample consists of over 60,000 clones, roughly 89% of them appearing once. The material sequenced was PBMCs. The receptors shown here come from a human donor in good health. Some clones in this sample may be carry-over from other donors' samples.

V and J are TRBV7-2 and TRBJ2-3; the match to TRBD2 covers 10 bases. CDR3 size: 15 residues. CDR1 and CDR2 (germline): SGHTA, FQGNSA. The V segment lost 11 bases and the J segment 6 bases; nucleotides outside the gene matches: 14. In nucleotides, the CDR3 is TGTGCCGGATCCCTCAGCGGGGGGGCAGGCGATACGCAGTATTTT. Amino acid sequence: CAGSLSGGAGDTQYF.

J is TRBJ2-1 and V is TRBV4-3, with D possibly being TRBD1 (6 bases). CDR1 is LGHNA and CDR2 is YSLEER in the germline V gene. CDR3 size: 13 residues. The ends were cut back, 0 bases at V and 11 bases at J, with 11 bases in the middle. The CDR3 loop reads CASSQETGYKQFF. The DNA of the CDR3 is TGCGCCAGCAGCCAAGAGACAGGTTATAAGCAGTTCTTC.

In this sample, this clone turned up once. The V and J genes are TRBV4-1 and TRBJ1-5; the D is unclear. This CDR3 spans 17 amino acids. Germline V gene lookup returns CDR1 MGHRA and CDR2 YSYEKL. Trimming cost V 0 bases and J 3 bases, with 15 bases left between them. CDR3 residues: CASSQDYSANNNQPQHF. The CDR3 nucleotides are TGCGCCAGCAGCCAAGATTATTCAGCGAACAACAATCAGCCCCAGCATTTT.

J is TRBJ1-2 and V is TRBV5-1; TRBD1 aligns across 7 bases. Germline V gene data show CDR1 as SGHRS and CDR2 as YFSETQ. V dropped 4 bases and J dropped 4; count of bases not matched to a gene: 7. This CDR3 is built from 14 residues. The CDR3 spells CASSDPGQLYGYTF. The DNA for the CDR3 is TGCGCCAGCAGCGACCCGGGACAGCTCTATGGCTACACCTTC.

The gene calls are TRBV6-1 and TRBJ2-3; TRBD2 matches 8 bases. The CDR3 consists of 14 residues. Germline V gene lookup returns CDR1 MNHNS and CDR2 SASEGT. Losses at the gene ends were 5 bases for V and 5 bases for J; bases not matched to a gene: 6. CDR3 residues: CASSRTSGQDTQYF. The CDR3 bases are TGTGCCAGCAGTAGAACTAGCGGACAAGATACGCAGTATTTT.

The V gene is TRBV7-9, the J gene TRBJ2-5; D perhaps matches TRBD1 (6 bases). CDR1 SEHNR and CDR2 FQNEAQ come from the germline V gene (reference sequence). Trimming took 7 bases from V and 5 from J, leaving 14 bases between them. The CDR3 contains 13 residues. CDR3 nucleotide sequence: TGTGCCAGCACCCTAGGGGGTAGGGAGACCCAGTACTTC. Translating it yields CASTLGGRETQYF.

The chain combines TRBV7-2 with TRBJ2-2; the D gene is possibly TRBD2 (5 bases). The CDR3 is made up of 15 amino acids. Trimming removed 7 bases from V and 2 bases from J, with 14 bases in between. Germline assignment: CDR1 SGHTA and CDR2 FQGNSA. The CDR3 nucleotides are TGTGCCAGCATTGGCGGGCGGGTTAACACCGGGGAGCTGTTTTTT. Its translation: CASIGGRVNTGELFF.

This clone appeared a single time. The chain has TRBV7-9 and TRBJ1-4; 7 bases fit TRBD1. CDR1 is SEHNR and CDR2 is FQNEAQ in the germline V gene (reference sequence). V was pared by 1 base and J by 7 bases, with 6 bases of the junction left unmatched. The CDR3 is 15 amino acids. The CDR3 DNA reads TGTGCCAGCAGCTTAGAGACAGGGTTTCGTGAAAAACTGTTTTTT. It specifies CASSLETGFREKLFF.

The CDR3 region is CATGDSYYEQYF. CDR3 nucleotides: TGTGCCACCGGGGACAGCTACTACGAGCAGTACTTC. The chain employs TRBV15 and TRBJ2-7, with TRBD1 matching 7 bases. Per germline, CDR1 LNHNV and CDR2 YYDKDF (reference sequence). V dropped 8 bases and J dropped 3; count of bases not matched to a gene: 4. The CDR3 has 12 residues.

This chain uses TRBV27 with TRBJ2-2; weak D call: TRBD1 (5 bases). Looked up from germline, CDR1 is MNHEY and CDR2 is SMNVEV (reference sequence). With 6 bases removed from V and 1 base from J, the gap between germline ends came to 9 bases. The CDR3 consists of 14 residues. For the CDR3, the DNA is TGTGCCAGCAGGAATACAGGGAACACCGGGGAGCTGTTTTTT. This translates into CASRNTGNTGELFF.

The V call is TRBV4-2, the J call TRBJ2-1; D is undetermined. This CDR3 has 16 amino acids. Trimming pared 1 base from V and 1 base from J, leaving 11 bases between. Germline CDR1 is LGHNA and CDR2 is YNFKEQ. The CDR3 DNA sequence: TGTGCCAGCAGCCAAGTTCAAATCCAATCCTACAATGAGCAGTTCTTC. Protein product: CASSQVQIQSYNEQFF.

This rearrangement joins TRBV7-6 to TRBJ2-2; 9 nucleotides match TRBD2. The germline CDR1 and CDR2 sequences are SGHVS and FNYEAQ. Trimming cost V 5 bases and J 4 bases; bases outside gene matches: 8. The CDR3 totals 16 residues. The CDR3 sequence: CASSLIAGARTGELFF. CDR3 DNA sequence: TGTGCCAGCAGCCTCATAGCGGGAGCCCGCACCGGGGAGCTGTTTTTT.

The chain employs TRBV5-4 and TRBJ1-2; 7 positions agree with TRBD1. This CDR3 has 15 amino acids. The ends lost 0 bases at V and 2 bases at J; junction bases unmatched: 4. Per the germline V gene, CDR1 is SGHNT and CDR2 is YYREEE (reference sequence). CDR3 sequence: CASSLVNRGNYGYTF. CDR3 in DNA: TGTGCCAGCAGCTTGGTTAACAGGGGCAACTATGGCTACACCTTC.

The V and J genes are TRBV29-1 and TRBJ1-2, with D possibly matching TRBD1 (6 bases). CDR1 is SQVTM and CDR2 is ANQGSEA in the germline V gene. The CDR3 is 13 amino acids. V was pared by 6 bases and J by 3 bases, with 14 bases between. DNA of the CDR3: TGCAGCGTGCTGGCGGGGGCTTACTATGGCTACACCTTC. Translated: CSVLAGAYYGYTF.

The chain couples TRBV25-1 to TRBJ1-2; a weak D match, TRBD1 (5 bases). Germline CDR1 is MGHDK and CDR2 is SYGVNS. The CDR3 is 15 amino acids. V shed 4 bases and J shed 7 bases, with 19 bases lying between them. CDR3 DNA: TGTGCCAGCAGTGTCTCGGTAGGGGATTGGGGTGGCTACACCTTC. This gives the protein CASSVSVGDWGGYTF.

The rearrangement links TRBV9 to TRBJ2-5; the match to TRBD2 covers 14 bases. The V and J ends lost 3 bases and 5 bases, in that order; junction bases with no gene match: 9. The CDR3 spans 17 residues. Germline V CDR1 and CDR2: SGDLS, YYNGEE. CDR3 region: CASSAETSGRAGETQYF. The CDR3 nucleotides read TGTGCCAGCAGCGCAGAGACTAGCGGGAGGGCCGGTGAGACCCAGTACTTC.

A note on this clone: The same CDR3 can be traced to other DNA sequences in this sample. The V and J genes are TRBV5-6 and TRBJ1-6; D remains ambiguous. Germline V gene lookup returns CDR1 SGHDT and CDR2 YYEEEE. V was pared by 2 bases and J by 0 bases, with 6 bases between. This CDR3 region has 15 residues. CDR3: CASSLGSSYNSPLHF. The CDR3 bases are TGTGCCAGCAGCTTAGGGAGCTCCTATAATTCACCCCTCCACTTT.

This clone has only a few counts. The CDR3 coding sequence is TGTGCCAGCAGCCAAGAGTCATTAGCGGGGGCCGTGGATGAGCAGTTCTTC. This gives the protein CASSQESLAGAVDEQFF. This sequence joins TRBV4-2 and TRBJ2-1, with TRBD2 identical over 9 bases. After removal of 0 bases from V and 8 bases from J, the junction contained 11 bases not matched to a gene. Germline loops: CDR1 LGHNA, CDR2 YNFKEQ. This CDR3 is 17 amino acids long.

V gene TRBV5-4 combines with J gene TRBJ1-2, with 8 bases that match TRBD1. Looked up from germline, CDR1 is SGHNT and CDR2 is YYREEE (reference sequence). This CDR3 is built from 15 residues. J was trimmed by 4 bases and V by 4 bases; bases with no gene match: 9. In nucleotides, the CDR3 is TGTGCCAGCAGCCCAGCTGGGACAGGCTCCTATGGCTACACCTTC. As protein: CASSPAGTGSYGYTF.

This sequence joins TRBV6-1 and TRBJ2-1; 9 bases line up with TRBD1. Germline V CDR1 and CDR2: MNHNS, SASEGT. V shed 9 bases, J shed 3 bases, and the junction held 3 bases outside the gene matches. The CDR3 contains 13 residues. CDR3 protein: CASGQGNYNEQFF. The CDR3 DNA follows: TGTGCCAGTGGACAGGGGAACTACAATGAGCAGTTCTTC.

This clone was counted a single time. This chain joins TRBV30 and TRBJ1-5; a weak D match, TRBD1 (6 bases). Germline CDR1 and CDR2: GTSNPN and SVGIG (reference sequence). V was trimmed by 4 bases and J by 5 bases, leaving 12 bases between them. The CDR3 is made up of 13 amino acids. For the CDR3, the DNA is TGTGCCTGGACAGGGGATCGGGATCAGCCCCAGCATTTT. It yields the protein CAWTGDRDQPQHF.

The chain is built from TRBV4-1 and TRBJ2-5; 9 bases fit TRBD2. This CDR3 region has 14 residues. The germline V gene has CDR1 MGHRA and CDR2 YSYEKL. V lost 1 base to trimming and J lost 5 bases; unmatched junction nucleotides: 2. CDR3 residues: CASSQGGGVETQYF. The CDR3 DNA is TGCGCCAGCAGCCAAGGCGGGGGGGTGGAGACCCAGTACTTC.

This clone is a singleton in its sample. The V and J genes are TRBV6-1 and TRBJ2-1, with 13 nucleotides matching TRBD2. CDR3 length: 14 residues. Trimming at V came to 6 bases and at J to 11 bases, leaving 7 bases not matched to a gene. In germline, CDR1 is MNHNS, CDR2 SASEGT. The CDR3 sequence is CASSPGLAGSQQFF. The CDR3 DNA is TGTGCCAGCAGCCCGGGACTAGCGGGGAGTCAGCAGTTCTTC.

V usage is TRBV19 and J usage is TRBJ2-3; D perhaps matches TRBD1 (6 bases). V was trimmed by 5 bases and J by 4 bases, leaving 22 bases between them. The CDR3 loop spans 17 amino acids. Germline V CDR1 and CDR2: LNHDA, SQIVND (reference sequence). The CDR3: CASSQKRWQGISDTQYF. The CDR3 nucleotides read TGTGCCAGTAGTCAGAAGAGATGGCAGGGGATATCAGATACGCAGTATTTT.

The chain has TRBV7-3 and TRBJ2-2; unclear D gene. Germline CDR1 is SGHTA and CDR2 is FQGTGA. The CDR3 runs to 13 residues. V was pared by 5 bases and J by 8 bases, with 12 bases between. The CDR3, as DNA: TGTGCCAGCAGCCCCTCTGGGCAGGGGGAGCTGTTTTTT. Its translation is CASSPSGQGELFF.

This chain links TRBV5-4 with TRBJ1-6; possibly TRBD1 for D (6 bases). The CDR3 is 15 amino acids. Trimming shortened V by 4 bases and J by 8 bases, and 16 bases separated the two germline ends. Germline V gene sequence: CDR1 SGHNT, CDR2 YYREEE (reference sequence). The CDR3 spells CASSTPGGRDSPLHF. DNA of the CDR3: TGTGCCAGCAGCACCCCCGGGGGGCGGGATTCACCCCTCCACTTT.

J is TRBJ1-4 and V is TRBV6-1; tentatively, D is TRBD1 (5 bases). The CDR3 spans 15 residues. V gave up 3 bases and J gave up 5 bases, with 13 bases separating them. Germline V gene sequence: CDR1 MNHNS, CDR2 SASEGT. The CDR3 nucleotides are TGTGCCAGCAGTGATTCCGGGGGAGGAAATGAAAAACTGTTTTTT. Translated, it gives CASSDSGGGNEKLFF.

CDR3 region: CASSYSAVGTQYF. The CDR3 DNA reads TGTGCCAGCAGTTACTCGGCGGTTGGCACGCAGTATTTT. The chain combines TRBV6-5 with TRBJ2-3, with D unresolved. Germline CDR1 and CDR2: MNHEY and SVGAGI. Deletions cut 0 bases from V and 9 bases from J, with 10 bases between. CDR3 length equals 13 residues.